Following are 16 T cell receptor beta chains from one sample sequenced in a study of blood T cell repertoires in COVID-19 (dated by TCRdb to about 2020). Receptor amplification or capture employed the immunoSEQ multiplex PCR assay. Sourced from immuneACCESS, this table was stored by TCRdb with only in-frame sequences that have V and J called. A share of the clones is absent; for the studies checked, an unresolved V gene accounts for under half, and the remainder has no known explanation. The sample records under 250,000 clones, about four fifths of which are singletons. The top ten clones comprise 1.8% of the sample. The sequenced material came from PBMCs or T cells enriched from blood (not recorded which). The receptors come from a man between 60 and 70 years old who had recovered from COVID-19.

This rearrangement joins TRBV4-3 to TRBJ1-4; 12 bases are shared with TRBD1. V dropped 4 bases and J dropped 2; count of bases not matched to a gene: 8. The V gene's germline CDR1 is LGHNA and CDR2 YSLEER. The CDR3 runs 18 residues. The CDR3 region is CASSRTGTGGRTNEKLFF. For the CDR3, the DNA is TGCGCCAGCAGCCGAACCGGGACAGGGGGCAGGACTAATGAAAAACTGTTTTTT.

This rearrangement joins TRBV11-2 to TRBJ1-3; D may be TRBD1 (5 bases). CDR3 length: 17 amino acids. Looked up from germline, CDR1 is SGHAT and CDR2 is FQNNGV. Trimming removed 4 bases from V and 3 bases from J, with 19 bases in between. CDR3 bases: TGTGCCAGCAGCTCAGGGTGGGGAGGTCCCGGTGGAAACACCATATATTTT. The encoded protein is CASSSGWGGPGGNTIYF. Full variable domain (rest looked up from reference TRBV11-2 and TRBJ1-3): EAGVAQSPRYKIIEKRQSVAFWCNPISGHATLYWYQQILGQGPKLLIQFQNNGVVDDSQLPKDRFSAERLKGVDSTLKIQPAKLEDSAVYLCASSSGWGGPGGNTIYFGEGSWLTVV.

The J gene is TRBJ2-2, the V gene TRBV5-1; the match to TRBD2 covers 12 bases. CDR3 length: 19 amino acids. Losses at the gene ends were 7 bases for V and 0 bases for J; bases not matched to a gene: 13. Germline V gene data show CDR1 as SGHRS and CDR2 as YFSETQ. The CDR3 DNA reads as TGCGCCAGCCGACTTCTCCCTCTAGCGGGGGGGACGAACACCGGGGAGCTGTTTTTT. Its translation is CASRLLPLAGGTNTGELFF.

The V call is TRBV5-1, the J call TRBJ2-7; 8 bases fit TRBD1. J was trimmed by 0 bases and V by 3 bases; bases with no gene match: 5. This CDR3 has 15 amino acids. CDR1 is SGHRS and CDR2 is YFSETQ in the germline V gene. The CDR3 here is CASSSPGGLSYEQYF. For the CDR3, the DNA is TGCGCCAGCAGCTCTCCAGGGGGCCTCTCCTACGAGCAGTACTTC. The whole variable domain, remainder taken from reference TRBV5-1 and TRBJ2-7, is KAGVTQTPRYLIKTRGQQVTLSCSPISGHRSVSWYQQTPGQGLQFLFEYFSETQRNKGNFPGRFSGRQFSNSRSEMNVSTLELGDSALYLCASSSPGGLSYEQYFGPGTRLTVT.

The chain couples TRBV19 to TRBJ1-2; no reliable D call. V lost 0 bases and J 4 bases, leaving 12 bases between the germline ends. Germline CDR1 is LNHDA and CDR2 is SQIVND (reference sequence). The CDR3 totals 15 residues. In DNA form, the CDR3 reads TGTGCCAGTAGTATAGAGTTCAGCGTTGGCTATGGCTACACCTTC. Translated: CASSIEFSVGYGYTF.

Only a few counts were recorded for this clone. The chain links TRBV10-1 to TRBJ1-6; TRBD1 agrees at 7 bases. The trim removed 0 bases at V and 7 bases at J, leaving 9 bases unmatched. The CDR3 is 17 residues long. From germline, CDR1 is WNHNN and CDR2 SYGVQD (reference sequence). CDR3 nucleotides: TGCGCCAGCAGTGAGTCGATTTCGGCAGGGGGAAATTCACCCCTCCACTTT. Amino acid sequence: CASSESISAGGNSPLHF.

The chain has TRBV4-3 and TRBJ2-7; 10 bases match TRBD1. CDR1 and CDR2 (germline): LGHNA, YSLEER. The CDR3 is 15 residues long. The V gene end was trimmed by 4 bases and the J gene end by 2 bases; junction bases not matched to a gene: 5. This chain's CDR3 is CASSLGQGSPYEQYF. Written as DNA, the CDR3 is TGCGCCAGCAGCCTGGGACAGGGGTCCCCCTACGAGCAGTACTTC.

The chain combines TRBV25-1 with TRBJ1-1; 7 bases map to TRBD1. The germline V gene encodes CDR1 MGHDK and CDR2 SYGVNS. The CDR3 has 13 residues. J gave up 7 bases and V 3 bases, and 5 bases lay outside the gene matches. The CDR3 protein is CASSDRTGSEAFF. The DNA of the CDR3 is TGTGCCAGCAGTGACCGGACAGGTAGTGAAGCTTTCTTT.

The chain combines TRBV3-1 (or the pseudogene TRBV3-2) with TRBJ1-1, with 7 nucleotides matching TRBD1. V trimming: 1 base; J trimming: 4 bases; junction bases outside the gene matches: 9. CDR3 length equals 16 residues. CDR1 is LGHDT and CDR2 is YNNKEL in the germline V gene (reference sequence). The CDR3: CASSQGGGAGTTEAFF. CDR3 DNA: TGTGCCAGCAGCCAAGGAGGGGGCGCGGGGACCACTGAAGCTTTCTTT.

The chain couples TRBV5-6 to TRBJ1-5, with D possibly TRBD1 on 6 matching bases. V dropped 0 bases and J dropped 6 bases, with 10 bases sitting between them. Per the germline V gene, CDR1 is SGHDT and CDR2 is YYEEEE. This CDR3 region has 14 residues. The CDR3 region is CASSLAQGSQPQHF. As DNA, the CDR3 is TGTGCCAGCAGCTTGGCCCAGGGGAGTCAGCCCCAGCATTTT.

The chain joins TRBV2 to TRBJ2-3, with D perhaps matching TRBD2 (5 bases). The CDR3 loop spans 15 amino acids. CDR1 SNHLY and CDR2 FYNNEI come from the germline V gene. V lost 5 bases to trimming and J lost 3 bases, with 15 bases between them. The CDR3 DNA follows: TGTGCCAGCAGTTCCGGGATGCACCCGACAGATACGCAGTATTTT. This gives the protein CASSSGMHPTDTQYF.

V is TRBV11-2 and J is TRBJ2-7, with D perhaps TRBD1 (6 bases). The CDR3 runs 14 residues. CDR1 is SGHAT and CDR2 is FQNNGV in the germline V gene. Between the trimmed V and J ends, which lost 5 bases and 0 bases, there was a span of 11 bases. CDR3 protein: CASSPRTDSYEQYF. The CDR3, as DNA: TGTGCCAGCAGCCCACGGACAGACTCCTACGAGCAGTACTTC.

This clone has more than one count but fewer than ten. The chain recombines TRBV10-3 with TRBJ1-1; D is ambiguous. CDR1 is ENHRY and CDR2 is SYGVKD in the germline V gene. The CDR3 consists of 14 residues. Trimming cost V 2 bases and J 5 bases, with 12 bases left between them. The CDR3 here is CAISEEREWTEAFF. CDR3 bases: TGTGCCATCAGTGAGGAGAGGGAATGGACTGAAGCTTTCTTT.

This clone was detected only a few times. The CDR3 region is CASSLIQGVKGYGYTF. CDR3 nucleotide sequence: TGTGCCAGTAGTCTCATACAGGGGGTTAAGGGCTATGGCTACACCTTC. The chain employs TRBV19 and TRBJ1-2; TRBD1 matches 8 bases. The length of the CDR3 is 16 residues. Germline V gene data show CDR1 as LNHDA and CDR2 as SQIVND (reference sequence). V was clipped by 5 bases and J by 4 bases; unmatched bases: 12.

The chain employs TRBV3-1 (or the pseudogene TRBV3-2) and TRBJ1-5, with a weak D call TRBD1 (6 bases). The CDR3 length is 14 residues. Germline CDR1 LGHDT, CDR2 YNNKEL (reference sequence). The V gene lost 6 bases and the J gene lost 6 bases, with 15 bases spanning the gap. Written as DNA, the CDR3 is TGTGCCAGCAGACTTACTAAGGGGGTTCAGCCCCAGCATTTT. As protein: CASRLTKGVQPQHF.

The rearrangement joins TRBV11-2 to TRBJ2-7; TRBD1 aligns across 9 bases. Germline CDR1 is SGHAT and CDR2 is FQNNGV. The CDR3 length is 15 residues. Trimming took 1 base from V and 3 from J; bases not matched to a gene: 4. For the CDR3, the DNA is TGTGCCAGCAGCTTAGGGGGACAGGGATTCTACGAGCAGTACTTC. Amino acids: CASSLGGQGFYEQYF.